This T cell receptor (beta chain) is drawn from a study of response to subunit inactivated influenza vaccine. Study-level results: A suggestion made by the authors is that each seasonal influenza vaccination recruits few new T cells.

V was shortened by 3 bases and J by 10 bases, with 16 bases between the two germline ends. Looked up from germline, CDR1 is SGHAT and CDR2 is FQNNGV. The CDR3 runs 14 residues. Of note for this clonotype: Its antigen remains unknown.

TCRdb used MiXCR to reprocess the RT-PCR reads, holding one entry per CDR3 protein. This table has around 170,000 distinct CDR3 sequences, about 10% appearing once. This TCR came from a man aged 50 to 69 who received an inactivated influenza vaccine. The V and J genes are TRBV11-2 and TRBJ2-1; D not resolved. Material: CD8+ T cells sorted from PBMCs, obtained roughly 24 months after vaccination. The DNA of the CDR3 is TGTGCCAGCAGCTTTACGCGGCCGAGCGACGAGCAGTTCTTC. This encodes CASSFTRPSDEQFF.